Listed below are T cell receptor beta chains from one sample, sequenced in a study of monozygotic twins with inflammatory bowel disease. TCRdb re-called the 5' RACE reads and gives one entry per CDR3 protein, without DNA. The listing records about 140,000 distinct CDR3 sequences. The specimen sequenced was blood. Receptor source: a human donor with ulcerative colitis or Crohn's disease, or a healthy co-twin of an affected twin (not recorded which). CDR3s include the opening cysteine and the closing phenylalanine or tryptophan.

j_call v_call cdr3_aa
TRBJ1-4 TRBV5-5 CASSFNGAGNEKLFF
TRBJ2-2 TRBV5-1 CASSLVQALNTGELFF
TRBJ2-7 TRBV19 CASSMASGTVEQYF
TRBJ1-4 TRBV19 CASSPGHREKLFF
TRBJ2-5 TRBV7-8 CASSSALAAQETQYF
TRBJ1-6 TRBV9 CASSVGVMVNNSPLHF
TRBJ2-7 TRBV28 CASSPPGGEQYF
TRBJ1-2 TRBV29-1 CSVLGPNRGYTF
TRBJ1-2 TRBV30 CAWSRGTGDGYTF
TRBJ2-2 TRBV18 CASSPRGQTNTGELFF
TRBJ1-1 TRBV28 CASSFGGSEAFF
TRBJ1-3 TRBV11-1 CASSLGGLSGNTIYF
TRBJ2-4 TRBV10-3 CAISERGTTKNIQYF
TRBJ1-3 TRBV6-6 CASAGLPGNTIYF
TRBJ2-2 TRBV5-1 CASSLEGTGITGELFF
TRBJ2-1 TRBV2 CASSSRLALHNEQFF
TRBJ2-7 TRBV5-1 CASSPDSLSYEQYF
TRBJ2-1 TRBV9 CASSVGSEPYNEQFF
TRBJ1-2 TRBV20-1 CSARDPDRVYGYTF
TRBJ2-1 TRBV6-2/TRBV6-3 CASTFGTSGSSYNEQFF
TRBJ2-7 TRBV20-1 CSARLHETSRGYEQYF
TRBJ1-4 TRBV6-1 CASSAGRGGELGKLFF
TRBJ2-2 TRBV29-1 CSGRAGGGTGELFF
TRBJ2-3 TRBV20-1 CSARIASAATDTQYF
TRBJ1-4 TRBV6-1 CASSANSRPTNEKLFF
TRBJ2-7 TRBV5-4 CASSLVPGGEVGEQYF
TRBJ2-7 TRBV10-3 CAISPGQPYEQYF
TRBJ2-2 TRBV5-1 CASRSTSGGNTGELFF
TRBJ1-1 TRBV10-3 CAITNADRGFMNTEAFF
TRBJ1-5 TRBV19 CASSFRRGDQPQHF
TRBJ2-2 TRBV4-2 CASSQYGQGNTGELFF
TRBJ1-5 TRBV20-1 CSARVMGRGGDQPQHF
TRBJ2-1 TRBV29-1 CSVAGGRVDEQFF
TRBJ1-6 TRBV19 CASSLGGAYNSPLHF
TRBJ2-3 TRBV29-1 CSVAREAGTQYF
TRBJ2-7 TRBV29-1 CSVTLAGGRSYEQYF
TRBJ2-7 TRBV12-3/TRBV12-4 CASSLATGGLSEQYF
TRBJ1-1 TRBV20-1 CSARGGTLSTEAFF
TRBJ2-3 TRBV10-3 CAISEIRLAGGPDTQYF
TRBJ2-4 TRBV24-1 CATSDNGLAGAKNIQYF
TRBJ2-1 TRBV5-5 CASSLRTGKNEQFF
TRBJ1-4 TRBV7-9 CASSFEPIKGEKLFF
TRBJ2-1 TRBV11-2 CASSPRQGAFNEQFF
TRBJ1-1 TRBV15 CATSDPGRTEAFF
TRBJ2-3 TRBV7-2 CASSTGLALRDTQYF
TRBJ2-2 TRBV11-3 CASSFAQANTGELFF
TRBJ1-3 TRBV6-2/TRBV6-3 CASSYPFGDRPSGNTIYF
TRBJ1-5 TRBV28 CAAAGAQGFQPQHF
TRBJ2-2 TRBV15 CATSRDRGSGELFF
TRBJ2-1 TRBV28 CASSFSQGADNEQFF
TRBJ1-1 TRBV20-1 CSARGQGGDTEAFF
TRBJ1-4 TRBV5-1 CASSFGRRALTNEKLFF